A selection of T cell receptor beta chains follows, all from one sample in a study of a mutant IDH1 vaccine in newly diagnosed glioma. Here immunoSEQ multiplex PCR was the method, and the copy in TCRdb shows in-frame clones only, minus some. The sample shows 52,000 or so clones, around 80% of them seen only once. Their antigen targets remain unknown. The specimen comprised PBMCs, sampled from a glioma patient whose treatment included an IDH1 peptide vaccine. The receptors come from a woman aged 40-49 years with glioma. Some clones in this sample may be carry-over from other donors' samples. Each CDR3 is given without its conserved first and last residue. Fields, in order: V gene, J gene, CDR3 length, clone size, CDR3 protein. Some rows mark clone size as missing; the rest say once, few, many or name a class of expanded clone.

v_gene: TRBV6-6; j_gene: TRBJ1-5; len: 13; abundance: NA; CDR3aa: ASSYGNQGLQPQH
v_gene: TRBV2; j_gene: TRBJ2-5; len: 11; abundance: NA; CDR3aa: ASNEESQETQY
v_gene: TRBV10-1; j_gene: TRBJ2-1; len: 13; abundance: NA; CDR3aa: ATSFSGSSYNEQF
v_gene: TRBV7-6; j_gene: TRBJ1-1; len: 13; abundance: NA; CDR3aa: ASSSGQGLNTEAF
v_gene: TRBV19; j_gene: TRBJ2-7; len: 11; abundance: NA; CDR3aa: ATASPGGYEQY
v_gene: TRBV4-1; j_gene: TRBJ1-2; len: 11; abundance: NA; CDR3aa: ASSQAQGGGYT
v_gene: TRBV13; j_gene: TRBJ2-3; len: 14; abundance: NA; CDR3aa: ASSPWGGGATDTQY
v_gene: TRBV6-5; j_gene: TRBJ1-4; len: 12; abundance: NA; CDR3aa: ASSYSRTNEKLF
v_gene: TRBV6-6; j_gene: TRBJ2-1; len: 10; abundance: NA; CDR3aa: ASSYRVDEQF
v_gene: TRBV6-1; j_gene: TRBJ2-6; len: 12; abundance: NA; CDR3aa: ASKRMTGANVLT
v_gene: TRBV14; j_gene: TRBJ2-7; len: 14; abundance: NA; CDR3aa: ASSQNRGGRAYEQY
v_gene: TRBV7-9; j_gene: TRBJ2-6; len: 17; abundance: NA; CDR3aa: ASSSRQGESPSGANVLT
v_gene: TRBV11-2; j_gene: TRBJ1-1; len: 13; abundance: few; CDR3aa: ASSLSPGQNTEAF
v_gene: TRBV7-9; j_gene: TRBJ2-7; len: 13; abundance: NA; CDR3aa: ASSLSQGLIDEQY
v_gene: TRBV7-9; j_gene: TRBJ2-7; len: 11; abundance: once; CDR3aa: ASSYTGSPDPR
v_gene: TRBV7-2; j_gene: TRBJ1-1; len: 12; abundance: NA; CDR3aa: ASSFSGVNTEAF
v_gene: TRBV2; j_gene: TRBJ2-1; len: 13; abundance: few; CDR3aa: ASSDMGGSYNEQF
v_gene: TRBV6-6; j_gene: TRBJ1-4; len: 9; abundance: NA; CDR3aa: AGGAGEKLF
v_gene: TRBV21-1; j_gene: TRBJ2-1; len: 16; abundance: NA; CDR3aa: ASSTELAGRSSYNEQF
v_gene: TRBV5-1; j_gene: TRBJ1-3; len: 13; abundance: NA; CDR3aa: ASSRGGTEGNTIY
v_gene: TRBV7-2; j_gene: TRBJ2-3; len: 11; abundance: few; CDR3aa: ASSTGLVDTQY
v_gene: TRBV18; j_gene: TRBJ1-1; len: 11; abundance: NA; CDR3aa: ASSQSLGAEAF
v_gene: TRBV5-4; j_gene: TRBJ1-1; len: 14; abundance: NA; CDR3aa: ASSLGQGKADTEAF
v_gene: TRBV14; j_gene: TRBJ2-1; len: 12; abundance: NA; CDR3aa: ASSTGTGPNEQF
v_gene: TRBV13; j_gene: TRBJ2-1; len: 15; abundance: NA; CDR3aa: ASSLAISGGFMNEQF
v_gene: TRBV30; j_gene: TRBJ1-1; len: 13; abundance: NA; CDR3aa: AWSVLKEMNTEAF
v_gene: TRBV25-1; j_gene: TRBJ1-2; len: 12; abundance: NA; CDR3aa: ASTETGTGRGYT
v_gene: TRBV14; j_gene: TRBJ1-1; len: 11; abundance: NA; CDR3aa: ASSLGDRDEAF
v_gene: TRBV7-2; j_gene: TRBJ2-7; len: 13; abundance: once; CDR3aa: ASSPWEAASYEQY
v_gene: TRBV20-1; j_gene: TRBJ2-7; len: 9; abundance: NA; CDR3aa: SAPQGYEQY
v_gene: TRBV29-1; j_gene: TRBJ1-1; len: 10; abundance: few; CDR3aa: SVEDAGTEAF
v_gene: TRBV6-1; j_gene: TRBJ2-5; len: 12; abundance: NA; CDR3aa: ASSDTGRQETQY
v_gene: TRBV19; j_gene: TRBJ1-1; len: 11; abundance: NA; CDR3aa: ASSIDRGLDAF
v_gene: TRBV19; j_gene: TRBJ2-7; len: 10; abundance: NA; CDR3aa: ASSGQVREQY
v_gene: TRBV6-4; j_gene: TRBJ1-4; len: 16; abundance: NA; CDR3aa: APHQGGRIGRTNEKLF
v_gene: TRBV5-1; j_gene: TRBJ1-4; len: 13; abundance: NA; CDR3aa: ASSLYPATNEKLF
v_gene: TRBV9; j_gene: TRBJ2-3; len: 13; abundance: NA; CDR3aa: ASSPRASGGDTQY
v_gene: TRBV30; j_gene: TRBJ2-1; len: 11; abundance: NA; CDR3aa: AWSSGGAGEQF
v_gene: TRBV25-1; j_gene: TRBJ2-1; len: 13; abundance: NA; CDR3aa: ASSEPFRLDNEQF
v_gene: TRBV4-3; j_gene: TRBJ1-6; len: 15; abundance: NA; CDR3aa: ASSQDLDRGPNSPLH
v_gene: TRBV7-9; j_gene: TRBJ2-5; len: 13; abundance: NA; CDR3aa: ASSLARAGSETQY
v_gene: TRBV29-1; j_gene: TRBJ2-1; len: 12; abundance: NA; CDR3aa: SVGRTSGGNEQF
v_gene: TRBV2; j_gene: TRBJ1-2; len: 10; abundance: few; CDR3aa: ASSRQGYGYT
v_gene: TRBV19; j_gene: TRBJ1-1; len: 12; abundance: NA; CDR3aa: ASSLSLEGGEAF
v_gene: TRBV7-2; j_gene: TRBJ1-2; len: 12; abundance: few; CDR3aa: ASSPDRAGYGYT
v_gene: TRBV19; j_gene: TRBJ1-5; len: 13; abundance: NA; CDR3aa: ASIDLGGVNQPQH
v_gene: TRBV4-2; j_gene: TRBJ2-7; len: 13; abundance: NA; CDR3aa: ASSQEGLAVLEQY
v_gene: TRBV6-1; j_gene: TRBJ1-1; len: 11; abundance: NA; CDR3aa: ASRVDGGTEAF
v_gene: TRBV30; j_gene: TRBJ2-5; len: 8; abundance: NA; CDR3aa: AWGRETQY
v_gene: TRBV12-5; j_gene: TRBJ1-5; len: 13; abundance: few; CDR3aa: ASGLDRQGIQPQH
v_gene: TRBV9; j_gene: TRBJ2-7; len: 15; abundance: NA; CDR3aa: ASSFKGGAGGPHEQY
v_gene: TRBV9; j_gene: TRBJ1-2; len: 12; abundance: NA; CDR3aa: ASSQLGGDYGYT